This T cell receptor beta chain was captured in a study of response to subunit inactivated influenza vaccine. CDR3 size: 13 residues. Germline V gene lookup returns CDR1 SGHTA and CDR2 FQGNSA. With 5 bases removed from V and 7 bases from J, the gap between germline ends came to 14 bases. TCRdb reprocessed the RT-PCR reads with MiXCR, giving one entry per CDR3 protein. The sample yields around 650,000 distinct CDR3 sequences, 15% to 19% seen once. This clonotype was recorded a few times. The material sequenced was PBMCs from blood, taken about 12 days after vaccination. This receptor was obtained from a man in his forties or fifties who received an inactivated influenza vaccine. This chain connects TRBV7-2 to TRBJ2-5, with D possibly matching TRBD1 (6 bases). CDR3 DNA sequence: TGTGCCAGCAGCCACAGGGTAGAGGGGACCCAGTACTTC. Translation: CASSHRVEGTQYF.